This T cell receptor (beta chain) was retrieved from a study of CD8+CD57+ T cells in acquired aplastic anemia. Background on the study: Each DNA sample taken from sorted CD4+ and CD8+ cells came to 3.2 ug on average. Study conclusions and caveats: Patients and controls had CD8+ Simpson's diversity values that were not significantly distinct.

The CDR3 length is 16 residues. Germline V gene data show CDR1 as SGHAT and CDR2 as FQDESV (reference sequence). V shed 3 bases and J 1 base; nucleotides not matched to a gene: 5. This clonotype was seen ten or more times. The target antigen is unknown. For sequencing, patients were chosen who had shown expansion of CD8+CD57+ cells by flow cytometry. Patients, without exception, had severe acquired aplastic anemia. None of the patients had been given any therapy when their blood was sampled. CDR3 and TCR beta VDJ profiling relied on genomic DNA as the template. TCRdb reprocessed the reads with MiXCR, giving one entry per CDR3 protein. In the table there are 170,000 or so distinct CDR3 sequences, more than 40% of which are singletons.

This receptor was obtained from a human donor with aplastic anemia. This chain connects TRBV11-1 to TRBJ2-1; 8 nucleotides match TRBD2. The specimen sequenced was sorted CD4+, CD8+, or CD8+CD57+ T cells (not recorded which) from PBMCs. CDR3 nucleotide sequence: TGTGCCAGCAGCTTGGCACTAGCGGTTTCCTACAATGAGCAGTTCTTC. This gives the protein CASSLALAVSYNEQFF. Full variable domain (outside the CDR3, taken from reference TRBV11-1 and TRBJ2-1): EAEVAQSPRYKITEKSQAVAFWCDPISGHATLYWYRQILGQGPELLVQFQDESVVDDSQLPKDRFSAERLKGVDSTLKIQPAELGDSAMYLCASSLALAVSYNEQFFGPGTRLTVL.